Following are 6 T cell receptor beta chains from one sample sequenced in a study of CD8 T cells in ankylosing spondylitis. TCRdb passed the 5' RACE reads through MiXCR, listing each CDR3 protein once. Seen here are a few hundred thousand distinct CDR3 sequences, 15% to 20% observed once, and the top ten hold more than 40%. Findings of the study overall: For ankylosing spondylitis blood, a TCR beta motif of about 8 highly homologous variants appeared characteristic.

What these receptors recognize is not known. Input material: blood, either unsorted or a sorted T cell fraction (not recorded which). All receptors derive from a male donor with ankylosing spondylitis.

Only a few counts were recorded for this clonotype. This chain uses TRBV2 with TRBJ2-7, with 9 bases that match TRBD1. The trim removed 11 bases at V and 4 bases at J, leaving 12 bases unmatched. Germline V gene lookup returns CDR1 SNHLY and CDR2 FYNNEI. This CDR3 is built from 14 residues. The CDR3 loop reads CASFRGTGTYEQYF. The CDR3 region has the DNA TGTGCCTCCTTCCGGGGGACAGGGACGTACGAGCAGTACTTC.

The table lists this clonotype with a few counts. The rearrangement joins TRBV27 to TRBJ1-1; TRBD1 agrees at 10 bases. Trimming at V came to 5 bases and at J to 4 bases, leaving 13 bases not matched to a gene. Germline values: CDR1 MNHEY, CDR2 SMNVEV (reference sequence). The CDR3 is made up of 17 amino acids. The CDR3 bases are TGTGCCAGCAGTGATGGACAGGGGGTCAGAAGTGGCACTGAAGCTTTCTTT. This sequence encodes CASSDGQGVRSGTEAFF.

In its sample, this clonotype was seen a few times. The genes are TRBV11-3 and TRBJ1-2; TRBD1 aligns across 9 bases. The germline gives CDR1 SGHNT, CDR2 YENEEA. This CDR3 spans 13 amino acids. J gave up 5 bases and V 5 bases, and 3 bases lay outside the gene matches. The DNA of the CDR3 is TGTGCCAGCAGCGGACAGGGGAAATATGGCTACACCTTC. It is translated as CASSGQGKYGYTF.

The chain joins TRBV6-5 to TRBJ2-3, with 8 bases matching TRBD2. The CDR3 is 17 amino acids. The ends lost 2 bases at V and 5 bases at J; junction bases unmatched: 12. CDR1 MNHEY and CDR2 SVGAGI come from the germline V gene. The CDR3 region has the DNA TGTGCCAGCAGTTACCGTGATGCTGTAGCGGGGATAGATACGCAGTATTTT. This gives the protein CASSYRDAVAGIDTQYF.

This clonotype has a handful of counts. For the CDR3, the DNA is TGTGCCAGCAGCCTGGAGGAAGGGGGGCATAGCAATCAGCCCCAGCATTTT. This translates into CASSLEEGGHSNQPQHF. V is TRBV6-1 and J is TRBJ1-5; tentative D call: TRBD1 (6 bases). The CDR3 length is 17 residues. The germline V gene encodes CDR1 MNHNS and CDR2 SASEGT. The V and J ends lost 6 bases and 0 bases respectively, with 18 bases between them.

In its sample, this clonotype was seen many times. The V call is TRBV29-1, the J call TRBJ2-3; 12 nucleotides agree with TRBD2. This CDR3 comprises 17 residues. With V trimmed by 5 bases and J by 5 bases, 14 bases remained unmatched. Looked up from germline, CDR1 is SQVTM and CDR2 is ANQGSEA. CDR3 amino acids: CSVPGGVPTSGRDTQYF. The CDR3 region has the DNA TGCAGCGTTCCAGGAGGGGTGCCGACTAGCGGGAGAGATACGCAGTATTTT.